The sequence of this TCR beta chain was determined in a study of T cell responses to AZD1222 COVID-19 vaccine. Germline V gene lookup returns CDR1 GTSNPN and CDR2 SVGIG (reference sequence). The V end was cut by 1 base, the J end by 3 bases, with 7 bases between. This CDR3 comprises 13 residues. The assay was immunoSEQ multiplex PCR, and TCRdb's table has in-frame clones only and misses some. The sample consists of 140,000 to 150,000 clones, 92% of them appearing once. Note on this clone: Other DNA sequences of this sample code for an identical CDR3.

The sequences come from peripheral blood, collected on day 0 of AZD1222 vaccination. The receptor's source is an adult in good health. The chain links TRBV30 to TRBJ1-5; TRBD1 might be the D (6 bases). The CDR3 sequence is CAWSGDTNQPQHF. The CDR3 bases are TGTGCCTGGAGTGGGGACACCAATCAGCCCCAGCATTTT.